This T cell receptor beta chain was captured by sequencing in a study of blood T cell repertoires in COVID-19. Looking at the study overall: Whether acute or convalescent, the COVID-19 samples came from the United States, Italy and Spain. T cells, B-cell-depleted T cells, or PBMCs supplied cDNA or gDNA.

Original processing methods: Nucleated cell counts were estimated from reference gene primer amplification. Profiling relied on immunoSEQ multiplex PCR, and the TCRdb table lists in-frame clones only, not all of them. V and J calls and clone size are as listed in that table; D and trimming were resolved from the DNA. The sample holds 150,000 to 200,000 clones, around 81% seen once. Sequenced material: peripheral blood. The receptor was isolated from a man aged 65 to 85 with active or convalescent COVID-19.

CDR3 sequence: CASSAGISNQPQHF. Written as DNA, the CDR3 is TGTGCCAGCAGCGCAGGGATTAGCAATCAGCCCCAGCATTTT. V usage is TRBV11-3 and J usage is TRBJ1-5, with D possibly TRBD1 on 5 matching bases. Trimming took off 5 bases at V and 0 bases at J, with 8 bases between the two ends. This CDR3 is built from 14 residues. The germline gives CDR1 SGHNT, CDR2 YENEEA.